The clone carrying this T cell receptor (beta chain) came up many times. Its antigen is still unknown. Tregs were sorted as CD4+CD25+CD127-/low cells. The germline V gene encodes CDR1 LNHDA and CDR2 SQIVND (reference sequence). Trimming cost V 3 bases and J 8 bases; bases outside gene matches: 3. The CDR3 contains 15 residues. Full-length variable regions came from constant-region reverse primers plus semi-nested Nested Universal Primer A PCR. From the 5' RACE reads, TCRdb called clonotypes with MiXCR, one entry per CDR3 protein. The sample has around 34,000 distinct CDR3 sequences; 27% are singletons. Study-wide results and caveats: Whole repertoires were not studied in the larger cohort, only one V-J beta rearrangement. Tumor Treg TCRs overlapped most with tumor naive CD4+ cells. Tumor memory CD4+ T cell TCR gene usage was found to cluster with blood and lymph node memory CD4+ cells and with lymph node naive CD4+ cells.

The receptor's source is a female donor with breast cancer. The rearrangement joins TRBV19 to TRBJ2-1; TRBD2 matches 14 bases. Sequenced input: tumor-infiltrating Tregs sorted from the breast tumor. The CDR3 DNA follows: TGTGCCAGTAGTATCGGGACTAGCGGGAGCGATGAGCAGTTCTTC. This encodes CASSIGTSGSDEQFF.